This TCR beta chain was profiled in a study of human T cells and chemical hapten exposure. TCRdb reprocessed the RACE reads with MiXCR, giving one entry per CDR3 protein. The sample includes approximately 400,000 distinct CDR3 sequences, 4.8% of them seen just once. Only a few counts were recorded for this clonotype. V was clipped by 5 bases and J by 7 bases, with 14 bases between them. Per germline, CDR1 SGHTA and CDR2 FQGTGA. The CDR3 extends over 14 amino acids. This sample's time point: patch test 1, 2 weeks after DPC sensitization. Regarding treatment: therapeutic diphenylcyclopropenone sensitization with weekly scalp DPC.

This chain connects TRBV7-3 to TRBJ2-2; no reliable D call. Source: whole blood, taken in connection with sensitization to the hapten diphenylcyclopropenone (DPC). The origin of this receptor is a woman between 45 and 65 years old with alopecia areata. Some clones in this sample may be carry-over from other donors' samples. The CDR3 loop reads CASSPLGFGGELFF. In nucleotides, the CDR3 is TGTGCCAGCAGCCCTTTGGGCTTTGGCGGGGAGCTGTTTTTT.